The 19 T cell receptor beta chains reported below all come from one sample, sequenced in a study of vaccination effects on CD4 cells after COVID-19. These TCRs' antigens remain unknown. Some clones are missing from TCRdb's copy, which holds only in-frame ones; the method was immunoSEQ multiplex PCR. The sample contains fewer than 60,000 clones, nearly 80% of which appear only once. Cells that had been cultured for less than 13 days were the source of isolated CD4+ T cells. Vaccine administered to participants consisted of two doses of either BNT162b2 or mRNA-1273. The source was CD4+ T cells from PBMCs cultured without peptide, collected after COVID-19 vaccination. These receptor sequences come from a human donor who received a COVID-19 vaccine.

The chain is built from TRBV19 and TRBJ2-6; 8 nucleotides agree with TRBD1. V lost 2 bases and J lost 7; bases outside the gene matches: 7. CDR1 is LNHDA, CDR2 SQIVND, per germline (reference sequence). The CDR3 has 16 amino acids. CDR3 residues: CASSISGGYFANVLTF. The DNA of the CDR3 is TGTGCCAGTAGTATATCAGGGGGCTATTTTGCCAACGTCCTGACTTTC.

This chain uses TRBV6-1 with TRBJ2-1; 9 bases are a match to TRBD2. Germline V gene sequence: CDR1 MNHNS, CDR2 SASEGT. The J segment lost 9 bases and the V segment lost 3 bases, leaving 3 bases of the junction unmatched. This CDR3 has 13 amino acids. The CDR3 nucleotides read TGTGCCAGCAGTGAGACTAGCGGTATTGAGCAGTTCTTC. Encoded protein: CASSETSGIEQFF.

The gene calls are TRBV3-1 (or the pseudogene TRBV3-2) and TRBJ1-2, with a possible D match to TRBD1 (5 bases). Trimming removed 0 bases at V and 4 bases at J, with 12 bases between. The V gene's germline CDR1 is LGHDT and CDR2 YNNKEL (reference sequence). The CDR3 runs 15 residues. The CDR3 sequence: CASSQDGRGTYGYTF. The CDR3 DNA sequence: TGTGCCAGCAGCCAAGATGGAAGAGGGACCTATGGCTACACCTTC.

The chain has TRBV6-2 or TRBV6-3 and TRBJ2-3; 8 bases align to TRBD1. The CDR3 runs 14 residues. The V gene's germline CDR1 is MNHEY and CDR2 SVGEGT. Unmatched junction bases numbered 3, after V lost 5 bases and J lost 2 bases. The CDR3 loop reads CASSDRGPTDTQYF. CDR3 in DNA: TGTGCCAGCAGTGACAGGGGACCCACAGATACGCAGTATTTT.

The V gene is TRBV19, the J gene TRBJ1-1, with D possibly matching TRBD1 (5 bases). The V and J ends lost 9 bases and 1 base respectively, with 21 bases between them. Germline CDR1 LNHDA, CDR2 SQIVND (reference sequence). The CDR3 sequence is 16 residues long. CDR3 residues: CASHYGGRGANTEAFF. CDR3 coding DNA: TGTGCCAGCCATTATGGGGGGAGGGGAGCGAACACTGAAGCTTTCTTT.

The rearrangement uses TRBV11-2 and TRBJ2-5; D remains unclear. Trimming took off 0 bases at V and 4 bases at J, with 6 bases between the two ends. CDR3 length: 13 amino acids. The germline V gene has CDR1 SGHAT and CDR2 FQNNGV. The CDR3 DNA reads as TGTGCCAGCAGCTTAGAAAGGGCAGAGACCCAGTACTTC. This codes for CASSLERAETQYF.

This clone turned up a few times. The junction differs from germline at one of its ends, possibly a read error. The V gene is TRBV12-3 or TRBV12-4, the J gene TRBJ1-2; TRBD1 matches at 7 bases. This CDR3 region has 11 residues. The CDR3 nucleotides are TGTGCCAGCAGTTTAACAGGGGCAAAAGCCTTC. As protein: CASSLTGAKAF.

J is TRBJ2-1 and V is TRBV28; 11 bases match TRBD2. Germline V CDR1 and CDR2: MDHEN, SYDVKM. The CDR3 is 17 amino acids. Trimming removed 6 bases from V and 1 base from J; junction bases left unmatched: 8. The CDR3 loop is CASSSTSGRRSYNEQFF. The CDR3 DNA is TGTGCCAGCAGCTCTACTAGCGGGAGACGATCCTACAATGAGCAGTTCTTC.

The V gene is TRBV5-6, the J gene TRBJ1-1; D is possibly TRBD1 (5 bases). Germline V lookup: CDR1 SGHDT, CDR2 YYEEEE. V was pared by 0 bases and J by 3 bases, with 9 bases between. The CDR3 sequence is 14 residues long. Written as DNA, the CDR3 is TGTGCCAGCAGCTTGGGGTTGGGGGACACTGAAGCTTTCTTT. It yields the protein CASSLGLGDTEAFF.

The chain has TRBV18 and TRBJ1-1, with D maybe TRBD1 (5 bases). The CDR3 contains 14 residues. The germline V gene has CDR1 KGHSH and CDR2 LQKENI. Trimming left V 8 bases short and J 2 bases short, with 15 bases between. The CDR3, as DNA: TGTGCCAGCAGAAAGGGAGGGACTAACACTGAAGCTTTCTTT. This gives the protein CASRKGGTNTEAFF.

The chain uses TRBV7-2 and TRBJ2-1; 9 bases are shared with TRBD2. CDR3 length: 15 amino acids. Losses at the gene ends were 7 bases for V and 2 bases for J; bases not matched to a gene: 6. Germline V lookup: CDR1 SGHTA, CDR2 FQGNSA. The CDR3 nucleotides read TGTGCCAGCACGCGGGGGGGCCCCCCCTACAATGAGCAGTTCTTC. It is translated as CASTRGGPPYNEQFF. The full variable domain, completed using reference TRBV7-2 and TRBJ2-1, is GAGVSQSPSNKVTEKGKDVELRCDPISGHTALYWYRQSLGQGLEFLIYFQGNSAPDKSGLPSDRFSAERTGGSVSTLTIQRTQQEDSAVYLCASTRGGPPYNEQFFGPGTRLTVL.

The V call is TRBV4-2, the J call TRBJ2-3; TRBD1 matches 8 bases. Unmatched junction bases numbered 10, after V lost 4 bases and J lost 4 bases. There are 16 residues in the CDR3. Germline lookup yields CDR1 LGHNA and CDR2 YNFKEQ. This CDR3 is CASSPTAGGHADTQYF. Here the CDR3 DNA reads TGTGCCAGCAGCCCGACAGCAGGGGGCCATGCAGATACGCAGTATTTT.

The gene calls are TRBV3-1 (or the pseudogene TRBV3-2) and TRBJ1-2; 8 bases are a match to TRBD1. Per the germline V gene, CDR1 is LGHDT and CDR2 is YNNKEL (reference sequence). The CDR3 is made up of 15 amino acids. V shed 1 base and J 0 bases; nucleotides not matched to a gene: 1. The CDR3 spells CASSQGTGTNYGYTF. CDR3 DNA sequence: TGTGCCAGCAGCCAAGGGACAGGGACTAACTATGGCTACACCTTC.

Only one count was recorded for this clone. CDR3 protein: CASTSLGANVLTF. The CDR3 DNA follows: TGCGCCAGCACTTCTCTCGGGGCCAACGTCCTGACTTTC. The chain carries TRBV5-1 and TRBJ2-6, with unresolved D. The length of the CDR3 is 13 residues. Trimming shortened V by 6 bases and J by 4 bases, and 8 bases separated the two germline ends. Germline V CDR1 and CDR2: SGHRS, YFSETQ.

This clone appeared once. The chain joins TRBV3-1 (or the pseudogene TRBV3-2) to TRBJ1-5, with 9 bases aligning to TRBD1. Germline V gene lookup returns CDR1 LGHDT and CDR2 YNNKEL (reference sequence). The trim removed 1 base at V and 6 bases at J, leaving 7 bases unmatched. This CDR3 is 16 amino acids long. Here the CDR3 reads CASSQVVQGAGQPQHF. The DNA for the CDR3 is TGTGCCAGCAGCCAAGTCGTACAGGGGGCGGGTCAGCCCCAGCATTTT.

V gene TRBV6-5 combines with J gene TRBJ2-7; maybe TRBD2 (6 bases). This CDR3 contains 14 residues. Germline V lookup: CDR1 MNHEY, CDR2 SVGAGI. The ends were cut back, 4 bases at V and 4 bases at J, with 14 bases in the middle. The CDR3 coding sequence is TGTGCCAGCAGTTTCCGGGACGGGGGATACGAGCAGTACTTC. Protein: CASSFRDGGYEQYF.

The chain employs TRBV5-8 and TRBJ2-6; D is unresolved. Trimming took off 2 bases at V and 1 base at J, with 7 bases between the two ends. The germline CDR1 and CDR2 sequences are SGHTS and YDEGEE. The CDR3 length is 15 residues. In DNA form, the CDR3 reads TGTGCCAGCAGCTTAGGCAGATCTGGGGCCAACGTCCTGACTTTC. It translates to CASSLGRSGANVLTF.

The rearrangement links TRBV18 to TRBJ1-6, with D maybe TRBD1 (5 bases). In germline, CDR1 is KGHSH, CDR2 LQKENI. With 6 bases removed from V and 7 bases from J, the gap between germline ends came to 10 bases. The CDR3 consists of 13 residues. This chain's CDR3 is CASSGGANSPLHF. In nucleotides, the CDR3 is TGTGCCAGCTCCGGAGGGGCCAATTCACCCCTCCACTTT.

The CDR3, as DNA: TGTGCCAGCAGCCCCCTTGGCCGCCAAGAGACCCAGTACTTC. As protein: CASSPLGRQETQYF. This chain joins TRBV9 and TRBJ2-5; no clear D gene. CDR3 length: 14 residues. The germline gives CDR1 SGDLS, CDR2 YYNGEE. Trimming shortened V by 4 bases and J by 1 base, and 11 bases separated the two germline ends.